Below, 19 T cell receptor beta chains from the same sample are listed, as sequenced in a study of OX40 agonist ivuxolimab in advanced cancers. The data were produced by immunoSEQ multiplex PCR, yet TCRdb's version contains in-frame clones alone and is incomplete. The data show about 61,000 clones, with over 75% seen just once and 15% to 20% held by the top ten. This sample comprised CD4+ or CD8+ T cells sorted from blood, obtained in a trial of the OX40 agonist ivuxolimab. Source of these receptors: an adult with an advanced solid tumor such as melanoma, head and neck, liver or kidney cancer.

V is TRBV28 and J is TRBJ1-5; D call uncertain. CDR1 and CDR2 (germline): MDHEN, SYDVKM. The CDR3 contains 14 residues. With 6 bases removed from V and 7 bases from J, the gap between germline ends came to 16 bases. CDR3 residues: CASSPSPDWQPQHF. CDR3 sequence (DNA): TGTGCCAGCAGCCCATCCCCTGATTGGCAGCCCCAGCATTTT.

V and J are TRBV2 and TRBJ1-1; TRBD1 matches at 7 bases. CDR3 size: 15 residues. The V gene end was trimmed by 6 bases and the J gene end by 1 base; junction bases not matched to a gene: 8. Germline CDR1 reads SNHLY; CDR2 reads FYNNEI. CDR3 sequence reads: CASRYGTVENTEAFF. In DNA, the CDR3 is TGTGCCAGCAGATATGGGACAGTCGAGAACACTGAAGCTTTCTTT.

V gene TRBV6-5 combines with J gene TRBJ2-2; 9 positions agree with TRBD1. V dropped 2 bases and J dropped 6; count of bases not matched to a gene: 4. Germline V CDR1 and CDR2: MNHEY, SVGAGI. The CDR3 consists of 15 residues. This chain's CDR3 is CASSYGTGNSGELFF. CDR3 in DNA: TGTGCCAGCAGTTACGGGACAGGGAATTCCGGGGAGCTGTTTTTT.

The chain is built from TRBV6-5 and TRBJ2-7; 8 bases map to TRBD1. CDR1 MNHEY and CDR2 SVGAGI come from the germline V gene. This CDR3 spans 14 amino acids. The V and J ends lost 0 bases and 3 bases, in that order; junction bases with no gene match: 1. CDR3 bases: TGTGCCAGCAGTTACTCAGGGACAGGCTACGAGCAGTACTTC. It specifies CASSYSGTGYEQYF.

The chain employs TRBV19 and TRBJ2-3, with TRBD2 matching over 9 bases. The length of the CDR3 is 15 residues. The V gene end was trimmed by 5 bases and the J gene end by 8 bases; junction bases not matched to a gene: 11. CDR1 is LNHDA and CDR2 is SQIVND in the germline V gene (reference sequence). The CDR3 coding sequence is TGTGCCAGTAGTGGGGTGCGGGAGGGCCAATTTACGCAGTATTTT. Translated, it gives CASSGVREGQFTQYF.

V is TRBV28 and J is TRBJ1-4; no clear D. The CDR3 length is 14 residues. The V gene lost 2 bases and the J gene lost 4 bases, with 8 bases spanning the gap. The V gene's germline CDR1 is MDHEN and CDR2 SYDVKM. For the CDR3, the DNA is TGTGCCAGCAGTTTAAGTCGGGATAATGAAAAACTGTTTTTT. This gives the protein CASSLSRDNEKLFF.

The V call is TRBV9, the J call TRBJ1-5, with D possibly matching TRBD1 (6 bases). Trimming removed 0 bases from V and 4 bases from J, with 32 bases in between. Germline CDR1 and CDR2: SGDLS and YYNGEE. This CDR3 has 22 residues. The CDR3 reads CASSVGTRGVEYPGRNNQPQHF. The CDR3 nucleotides read TGTGCCAGCAGCGTAGGAACAAGGGGGGTCGAGTATCCGGGACGGAATAATCAGCCCCAGCATTTT.

The V gene is TRBV28, the J gene TRBJ2-1; 10 bases align to TRBD2. The V gene's germline CDR1 is MDHEN and CDR2 SYDVKM. CDR3 length equals 18 residues. V was pared by 4 bases and J by 8 bases, with 17 bases of the junction left unmatched. CDR3 DNA: TGTGCCAGCAGTTCAGCCCACCGAGTAGCGGGAGGAGAATATGAGCAGTTCTTC. Translation gives CASSSAHRVAGGEYEQFF.

This clone was recorded once. The chain employs TRBV21-1 and TRBJ1-1; the table calls TRBD1, which could not be checked here. TRBV21-1 is given as a pseudogene. This CDR3 comprises 16 residues. The CDR3 DNA is TGTGCCAGCATAGGCGGGCAGGGGGGTTCTAACACTGAAGCTTTCTTT. It is translated as CASIGGQGGSNTEAFF.

Of note for this clone: Distinct nucleotide sequences in the sample also encode this CDR3. V gene TRBV28 combines with J gene TRBJ1-5; possible D gene TRBD1, 5 bases. The CDR3 totals 13 residues. Germline lookup yields CDR1 MDHEN and CDR2 SYDVKM. V was cut by 3 bases and J by 5 bases, with 8 bases left in between. CDR3 region: CASSLGPDQPQHF. DNA of the CDR3: TGTGCCAGCAGTTTGGGACCTGATCAGCCCCAGCATTTT.

The rearrangement joins TRBV5-6 to TRBJ2-5; D is possibly TRBD2 (6 bases). V was cut by 3 bases and J by 5 bases, with 11 bases left in between. The germline gives CDR1 SGHDT, CDR2 YYEEEE. The CDR3 is made up of 13 amino acids. The CDR3 DNA follows: TGTGCCAGCAGCTGGGGGGTAATGGAGACCCAGTACTTC. Translating gives CASSWGVMETQYF. The full variable domain, completed using reference TRBV5-6 and TRBJ2-5, is DAGVTQSPTHLIKTRGQQVTLRCSPKSGHDTVSWYQQALGQGPQFIFQYYEEEERQRGNFPDRFSGHQFPNYSSELNVNALLLGDSALYLCASSWGVMETQYFGPGTRLLVL.

The chain carries TRBV6-5 and TRBJ2-7; tentative D call: TRBD2 (8 bases). CDR3 length: 14 residues. Germline lookup yields CDR1 MNHEY and CDR2 SVGAGI. Between the trimmed V and J ends, which lost 4 bases and 4 bases, there was a span of 14 bases. CDR3 sequence reads: CASSSVAGQYEQYF. Here the CDR3 DNA reads TGTGCCAGCAGTTCCGTAGCGGGACAGTACGAGCAGTACTTC.

V is TRBV27 and J is TRBJ2-5; D gene ambiguous. The closer fit of TRBJ2-7 to the DNA end suggests the J call may be wrong. Germline loops: CDR1 MNHEY, CDR2 SMNVEV (reference sequence). The CDR3 sequence is 12 residues long. The DNA for the CDR3 is TGTGCCAGCAGTCCCACCCCCTACGAGCAGTACTTC. This gives the protein CASSPTPYEQYF.

This rearrangement joins TRBV28 to TRBJ2-3; the D gene is possibly TRBD2 (5 bases). The CDR3 consists of 15 residues. The V and J ends lost 3 bases and 4 bases respectively, with 14 bases between them. The V gene's germline CDR1 is MDHEN and CDR2 SYDVKM. The CDR3 coding sequence is TGTGCCAGCAGTTTTAGGATCACCGGGGCAGATACGCAGTATTTT. Its protein product is CASSFRITGADTQYF.

The V and J genes are TRBV11-3 and TRBJ2-7; D tentatively fits TRBD1 or TRBD2 (7 bases each). Trimming took 4 bases from V and 4 from J, leaving 20 bases between them. There are 16 residues in the CDR3. Germline loops: CDR1 SGHNT, CDR2 YENEEA. CDR3 sequence reads: CASSSPAGTEPYEQYF. As DNA, the CDR3 is TGTGCCAGCAGCTCCCCAGCGGGGACAGAACCTTACGAGCAGTACTTC.

The rearrangement links TRBV29-1 to TRBJ1-4; D is perhaps TRBD1 (6 bases). Trimming stripped 3 bases from V and 7 bases from J, with 15 bases between. Germline V gives CDR1 SQVTM, CDR2 ANQGSEA. CDR3 length equals 14 residues. The CDR3, as DNA: TGCAGCGTTGACTCGGGGGGCGGAATTGAAAAACTGTTTTTT. It encodes CSVDSGGGIEKLFF. The whole variable domain, filled in from reference TRBV29-1 and TRBJ1-4, reads SAVISQKPSRDICQRGTSLTIQCQVDSQVTMMFWYRQQPGQSLTLIATANQGSEATYESGFVIDKFPISRPNLTFSTLTVSNMSPEDSSIYLCSVDSGGGIEKLFFGSGTQLSVL.

V usage is TRBV21-1 and J usage is TRBJ2-3; whether TRBD1, the table's D call, matches the DNA was not checked. TRBV21-1 is a pseudogene segment. CDR3 length: 13 amino acids. The CDR3 DNA is TGTGCCAGCAGCATAAGGGGCGCAGATACGCAGTATTTT. It specifies CASSIRGADTQYF.

The J gene is TRBJ2-7, the V gene TRBV4-3, with TRBD1 matching 10 bases. Looked up from germline, CDR1 is LGHNA and CDR2 is YSLEER. The trim removed 0 bases at V and 3 bases at J, leaving 8 bases unmatched. The CDR3 is 17 residues long. This CDR3 is CASSQDLWDRGIYEQYF. Written as DNA, the CDR3 is TGCGCCAGCAGCCAAGATTTATGGGACAGGGGTATCTACGAGCAGTACTTC.

This clone was picked up a small number of times. The chain recombines TRBV7-3 with TRBJ1-1, with D possibly TRBD1 on 5 matching bases. The CDR3 length is 14 residues. Germline CDR1 reads SGHTA; CDR2 reads FQGTGA. V was trimmed by 5 bases and J by 0 bases, leaving 10 bases between them. The CDR3 loop is CASSPDSMNTEAFF. The CDR3 DNA reads as TGTGCCAGCAGCCCCGACAGCATGAACACTGAAGCTTTCTTT.